This T cell receptor beta chain was recovered during a study of T cells in Graves' hyperthyroidism and ophthalmopathy (dated by TCRdb to about 2019). Broadly, across the study: Peripheral blood samples were taken at the time of initial diagnosis, prior to any treatment. To identify TCR V-J signatures that set the groups apart, the researchers used a discovery cohort of more than 95 patients, made up of approximately 43 with Graves' ophthalmopathy and 55 to 65 with stable Graves' hyperthyroidism. Whether ophthalmopathy could be predicted prospectively was tested in an independent validation cohort made up of under 20 hyperthyroidism patients plus 17 patients who later progressed to ophthalmopathy. For training and testing, the 80 to 100 patients in the discovery cohort were randomly divided in a 7:3 ratio. The study also compared thyroid tissue and blood T-cell repertoires from about six Graves' hyperthyroidism patients. Once sampling was done, hyperthyroidism patients were given methimazole at a starting dose of 30 mg daily, whereas ophthalmopathy patients were given high-dose intravenous methylprednisolone. According to the paper, TCR Vbeta CDR3 sequencing was carried out on 120 to 150 peripheral blood samples, which came from about 45 ophthalmopathy, around 75 hyperthyroidism and approximately 17 progressor patients. The research as a whole found: Sample size was not statistically predetermined, and blinding of investigators to group allocation was not performed. Most expanded thyroid clonotypes (frequency above 0.001) were also detected in blood, a finding suggesting that blood repertoires may reflect thyroid immune responses. In validation, progression to ophthalmopathy was predicted by the model with around 71% sensitivity and about 72% specificity, a median of about 6.4 months before onset. A 13 V-J signature model separated ophthalmopathy from stable hyperthyroidism, with around 91% sensitivity and approximately 81% specificity in cross-validation and 80%/75% in testing.

In regard to this clonotype: It has no known antigen specificity. Base qualities are not provided; no much larger clone lies one nucleotide away.

The TCR beta CDR3 regions were amplified from the RNA transcripts. For the first round of RT-PCR on the TCR CDR3, the HTBI primer set was used together with the Qiagen OneStep RT-PCR kit. Libraries were constructed in a second round of multiplex PCR, after which size selection and purification were carried out. Paired-end sequencing of the libraries was performed with 100 bp reads on an Illumina HiSeq2000. Per the authors' processing: SOAPnuke was used to process the raw data, removing reads that contained adapters or uncalled bases, had a mean Phred below 15, or lacked an exact match to the constant primer or identifier. High-quality paired reads were merged using COPE v1.2.5, and each unique nucleotide sequence was defined as a clonotype. MiTCR v1.1 was used to align clonotypes to the IMGT TRBV, TRBD and TRBJ reference segments. The analysis was restricted to V-J combinations with a frequency above 0.0001, which together covered about 99% of the repertoires. A TCS score was defined as the ratio between F50 (clonal expansion) and ExV (chaos), using BLOSUM62-based TCRdist between CDR3 peptides within each V-J. Welch's t-statistics and random forest reduced fewer than 600 V-J features to under 15, which were used in a naive Bayes classifier (R e1071). TCRdb redid the processing of the public reads, applying fastp at Q25 and MiXCR, and retained in-frame beta chains. Every distinct CDR3 protein forms one entry, paired with its most common genes and DNA. The V and J calls follow TCRdb's processing rather than the paper's. The sample table records about 350,000 distinct CDR3 sequences; about 18% of these occur just once. The ten largest clones capture about a third of the sample.

The hyperthyroidism patients were between 18 and 65 years old and newly diagnosed, with a disease duration of less than 2 months. Exclusion was applied to patients with uncontrolled infections, other autoimmune diseases, pregnancy or lactation. Diagnoses were established on the basis of clinical symptoms, serum thyroxine and TRAb, thyroid ultrasound, and orbital computed tomography. For progressor patients, blood was drawn at the first diagnosis of hyperthyroidism, before any ophthalmopathy symptoms had appeared. Ficoll-Paque density gradient centrifugation was used to isolate PBMCs from approximately 10 ml of fresh peripheral blood. Patients classed as progressors first received a Graves' hyperthyroidism diagnosis and then went on to develop ophthalmopathy during follow-up. Total RNA was extracted with Trizol reagent, and quality was checked on an Agilent 2100 Bioanalyzer. CDR3 length: 14 amino acids, cysteine to phenylalanine. This entry keeps only the CDR3 DNA: 42 bases, framed from base 1. For CDR1 and CDR2, the germline V gene (reference sequence) lists SGHKS and YYEKEE. The V and J ends are trimmed by 4 bases and 0 bases, leaving 8 bases between them.

Recombination linked TRBV5-5 to TRBJ1-3, with the D gene too uncertain to name. The sample comprised blood. This clonotype originated in a woman in her twenties or thirties with Graves' hyperthyroidism that later progressed to Graves' ophthalmopathy. The DNA is as follows: TGTGCCAGCAGCAAACTAAGCTCTGGAAACACCATATATTTT. The encoded protein is CASSKLSSGNTIYF.